This record looks at one T cell receptor beta chain sequence and its context. Its antigen is unidentified. Trimming took 5 bases from V and 8 from J, leaving 10 bases between them. The germline gives CDR1 PRHDT, CDR2 FYEKMQ (reference sequence). The CDR3 consists of 12 residues. Sequencing templates came from extracted RNA that was reverse transcribed into cDNA. Repertoires were generated with immunoSEQ multiplex PCR, while TCRdb's copy carries only in-frame clones and drops some. Among about 23,000 clones listed, about 47% were seen once. Researchers took lesional scalp punch biopsies and peripheral blood from people who were alopecia areata patients. This entry comes from a study of CD8+ T cells in alopecia areata. Whole-study results and caveats: There were also resident alphabeta T cells of normal skin sequenced in scalp samples. Shared TCR sequences were less clear between patients than in mice, possibly partly from HLA diversity.

The receptor's source is a human donor with alopecia areata. The V call is TRBV13, the J call TRBJ2-1, with D possibly matching TRBD2 (6 bases). The sequenced sample consisted of NKG2D-high CD8+ T cells sorted from blood. Here the CDR3 reads CASSIGGDEQFF. The CDR3 nucleotides are TGTGCCAGCAGCATCGGGGGAGATGAGCAGTTCTTC.